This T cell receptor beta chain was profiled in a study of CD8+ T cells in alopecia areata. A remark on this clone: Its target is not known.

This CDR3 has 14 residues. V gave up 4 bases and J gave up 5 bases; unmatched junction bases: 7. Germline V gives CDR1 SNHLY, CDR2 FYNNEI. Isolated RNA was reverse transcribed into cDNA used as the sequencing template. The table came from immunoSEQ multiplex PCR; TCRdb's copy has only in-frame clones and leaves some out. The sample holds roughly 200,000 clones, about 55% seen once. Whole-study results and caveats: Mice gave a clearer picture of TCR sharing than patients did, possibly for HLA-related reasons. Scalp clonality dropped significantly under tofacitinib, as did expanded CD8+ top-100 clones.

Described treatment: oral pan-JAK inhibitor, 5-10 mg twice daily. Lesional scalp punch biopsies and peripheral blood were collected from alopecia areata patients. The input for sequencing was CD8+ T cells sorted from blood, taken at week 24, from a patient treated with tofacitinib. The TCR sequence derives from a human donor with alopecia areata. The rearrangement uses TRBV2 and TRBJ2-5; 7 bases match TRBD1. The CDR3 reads CASSVRDSWETQYF. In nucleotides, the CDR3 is TGTGCCAGCAGTGTTCGGGACAGTTGGGAGACCCAGTACTTC.